This note documents a single TCR beta chain sequence. The antigen is not known. MiXCR was run by TCRdb on the reads, yielding one entry per CDR3 protein. The data hold 400,000 or so distinct CDR3 sequences, with roughly 30% observed a single time. This entry belongs to a study of T cell repertoires in cytomegalovirus infection. In the study overall: CMV infection together with matching HLA type was indicated by public TCR beta signatures.

V shed 5 bases, J shed 4 bases, and the junction held 6 bases outside the gene matches. This CDR3 is built from 13 residues. The V gene's germline CDR1 is SQVTM and CDR2 ANQGSEA. Study-wide results and limits: People with CMV and the relevant HLA were identified by cumulative public TCR beta family frequency.

The chain uses TRBV29-1 and TRBJ1-2; 8 nucleotides line up with TRBD1. The TCR comes from a human donor in good health (CMV status not recorded). Some clones in this sample may be carry-over from other donors' samples. The material sequenced was PBMCs. The CDR3 nucleotides read TGCAGCGTTTCCGACAGGGGAGTCTATGGCTACACCTTC. Encoded protein: CSVSDRGVYGYTF.